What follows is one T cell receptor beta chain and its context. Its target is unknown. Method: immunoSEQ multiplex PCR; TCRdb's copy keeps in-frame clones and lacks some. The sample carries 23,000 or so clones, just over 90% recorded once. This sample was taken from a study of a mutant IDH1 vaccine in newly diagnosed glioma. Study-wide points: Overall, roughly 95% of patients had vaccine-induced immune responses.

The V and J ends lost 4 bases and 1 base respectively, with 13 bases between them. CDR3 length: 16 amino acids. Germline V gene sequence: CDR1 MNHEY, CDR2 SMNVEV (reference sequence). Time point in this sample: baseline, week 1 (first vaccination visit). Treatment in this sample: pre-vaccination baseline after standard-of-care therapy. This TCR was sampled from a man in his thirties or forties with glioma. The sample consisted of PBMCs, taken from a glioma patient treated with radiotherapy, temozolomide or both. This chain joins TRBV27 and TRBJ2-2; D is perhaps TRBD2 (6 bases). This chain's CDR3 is CASSSLAVLNTGELFF. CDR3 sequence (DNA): TGTGCCAGCAGTTCCTTAGCGGTTTTGAACACCGGGGAGCTGTTTTTT.